Following are 15 T cell receptor beta chains from one sample sequenced in a study of T cells in localized non-small cell lung cancer. Generated by immunoSEQ multiplex PCR, the TCRdb table keeps only in-frame clones and is missing some. Of some 40,000 clones in the sample, around 90% were seen once. Sequencing used peripheral blood, obtained before any cancer treatment. These receptors were collected from a female donor of 60 years or more with stage I lung adenocarcinoma.

This clone occurred a few times. Other DNA sequences from this sample encode an identical CDR3 as well. The rearrangement links TRBV7-3 to TRBJ2-2; D is undetermined. Germline CDR1 is SGHTA and CDR2 is FQGTGA. The CDR3 is 12 residues long. Between the trimmed V and J ends, which lost 0 bases and 5 bases, there was a span of 1 base. The CDR3 coding sequence is TGTGCCAGCAGCTTAACGACCGGGGAGCTGTTTTTT. Its protein is CASSLTTGELFF.

The rearrangement joins TRBV2 to TRBJ1-2; D is unresolved. The V end lost 7 bases, the J end lost 4 bases, and 10 bases lay between the germline ends. From germline, CDR1 is SNHLY and CDR2 FYNNEI. The CDR3 loop spans 12 amino acids. CDR3 protein: CASTTSIYGYTF. In nucleotides, the CDR3 is TGTGCCAGCACTACTTCTATCTATGGCTACACCTTC.

CDR3 nucleotides: TGCGCCAGCAGCCCGCCCCTTGGGACCGGGGAGCTGTTTTTT. Its protein product is CASSPPLGTGELFF. The J gene is TRBJ2-2, the V gene TRBV4-1, with D unresolved. In germline, CDR1 is MGHRA, CDR2 YSYEKL. This CDR3 region has 14 residues. V lost 4 bases, J lost 5 bases, and 11 bases lay in between.

The chain employs TRBV6-5 and TRBJ2-3, with D possibly being TRBD1 (6 bases). Between the trimmed V and J ends, which lost 4 bases and 6 bases, there was a span of 17 bases. The CDR3 covers 15 residues. Germline values: CDR1 MNHEY, CDR2 SVGAGI. CDR3 sequence (DNA): TGTGCCAGCAGTTGGCAGGGGCTACTTTCGGATACGCAGTATTTT. Its translation: CASSWQGLLSDTQYF.

V gene TRBV15 combines with J gene TRBJ1-3, with TRBD1 matching over 7 bases. The CDR3 is 16 amino acids. Germline CDR1 reads LNHNV; CDR2 reads YYDKDF (reference sequence). After removal of 3 bases from V and 4 bases from J, the junction contained 9 bases not matched to a gene. The CDR3 reads CATSSASRDRGNTIYF. CDR3 nucleotides: TGTGCCACCAGCAGTGCTTCCCGGGACAGAGGAAACACCATATATTTT.

The chain employs TRBV6-1 and TRBJ2-7; D unclear. V lost 5 bases, J lost 3 bases, and 11 bases lay in between. The CDR3 sequence is 13 residues long. Germline CDR1 is MNHNS and CDR2 is SASEGT. For the CDR3, the DNA is TGTGCCAGCAGTACCTCATTTCTCTACGAGCAGTACGTC. Amino acids: CASSTSFLYEQYV.

The V gene is TRBV6-1, the J gene TRBJ2-7, with no clear D. V was pared by 2 bases and J by 1 base, with 9 bases between. CDR3 size: 14 residues. Germline loops: CDR1 MNHNS, CDR2 SASEGT. The CDR3 is CASSEQPNSYEQYF. As DNA, the CDR3 is TGTGCCAGCAGTGAACAGCCCAATTCCTACGAGCAGTACTTC.

This clone was seen only a few times. This chain connects TRBV5-1 to TRBJ2-3, with TRBD2 matching 8 bases. The CDR3 loop spans 15 amino acids. The V and J ends lost 5 bases and 5 bases, in that order; junction bases with no gene match: 10. CDR1 is SGHRS, CDR2 YFSETQ, per germline. The CDR3 bases are TGCGCCAGCAGAGGAGGGGCGGGGGGAGAAGATACGCAGTATTTT. Its translation is CASRGGAGGEDTQYF.

This clone was observed a few times. This CDR3 reads CASSPIQGRGNEKLFF. DNA of the CDR3: TGTGCCAGCAGCCCTATTCAGGGAAGGGGTAATGAAAAACTGTTTTTT. The chain combines TRBV11-2 with TRBJ1-4; possible D gene TRBD1, 5 bases. CDR3 length: 16 amino acids. V shed 5 bases and J shed 4 bases, with 17 bases lying between them. Germline V lookup: CDR1 SGHAT, CDR2 FQNNGV.

The chain carries TRBV4-2 and TRBJ1-1; possible D gene TRBD1, 6 bases. The V end was cut by 3 bases, the J end by 0 bases, with 11 bases between. The CDR3 is made up of 15 amino acids. Germline CDR1 reads LGHNA; CDR2 reads YNFKEQ. DNA for the CDR3: TGTGCCAGCAGCCAGGGGGGCGGGATGAACACTGAAGCTTTCTTT. It translates to CASSQGGGMNTEAFF.

This clone has a handful of counts. The rearrangement uses TRBV5-6 and TRBJ2-2; D is undetermined. CDR1 is SGHDT and CDR2 is YYEEEE in the germline V gene. The CDR3 is made up of 15 amino acids. Trimming cost V 2 bases and J 0 bases, with 8 bases left between them. Here the CDR3 reads CASSFGRPNTGELFF. CDR3 DNA: TGTGCCAGCAGCTTCGGCCGTCCGAACACCGGGGAGCTGTTTTTT.

The rearrangement links TRBV27 to TRBJ1-1; D is possibly TRBD1 (5 bases). The V gene's germline CDR1 is MNHEY and CDR2 SMNVEV (reference sequence). The germline V and J ends were trimmed by 7 bases and 6 bases, with 9 bases remaining between them. The CDR3 runs to 11 residues. CDR3 nucleotides: TGTGCCAGCAATTTGGGGGCTGAAGCTTTCTTT. Translation gives CASNLGAEAFF.

As to this clone: Other DNA sequences in this sample translate to the same CDR3. The chain is built from TRBV29-1 and TRBJ2-3; no firm D call. From germline, CDR1 is SQVTM and CDR2 ANQGSEA. The CDR3 has 12 amino acids. Trimming shortened V by 4 bases and J by 3 bases, and 8 bases separated the two germline ends. CDR3 residues: CSVGARTDTQYF. The CDR3 DNA follows: TGCAGCGTTGGGGCTAGGACAGATACGCAGTATTTT.

This chain joins TRBV7-8 and TRBJ1-1; D not certain. V lost 5 bases and J 1 base, leaving 8 bases between the germline ends. This CDR3 comprises 13 residues. Looked up from germline, CDR1 is SGHVS and CDR2 is FQNEAQ. The CDR3 loop reads CASSARQNTEAFF. CDR3 in DNA: TGTGCCAGCAGCGCACGCCAGAACACTGAAGCTTTCTTT.

V is TRBV9 and J is TRBJ2-7; 8 bases agree with TRBD1. The CDR3 runs 13 residues. With V trimmed by 3 bases and J by 3 bases, 2 bases remained unmatched. Germline V gene data show CDR1 as SGDLS and CDR2 as YYNGEE. CDR3 region: CASSGDRGYEQYF. CDR3 DNA: TGTGCCAGCAGCGGAGACAGGGGCTACGAGCAGTACTTC.